This passage covers 12 T cell receptor beta chains from one sample sequenced in a study of T cell repertoires in cytomegalovirus infection. Antigens for these TCRs are unknown. MiXCR, run by TCRdb on the reads, gives a single entry per CDR3 protein. This sample has hundreds of thousands of distinct CDR3 sequences; about 33% occur once, and the top ten carry around a sixth. The specimen comprised cultured PBMCs, sampled from culture after CMV antigen stimulation. These receptor sequences come from a human donor in good health (CMV status not recorded). Some clones in this sample may be carry-over from other donors' samples.

V is TRBV6-2 or TRBV6-3 and J is TRBJ2-5; either TRBD1 or TRBD2 may fit D (5 bases each). Germline assignment: CDR1 MNHEY and CDR2 SVGEGT. V was shortened by 7 bases and J by 5 bases, with 32 bases between the two germline ends. The CDR3 is 19 amino acids. CDR3 in amino acids: CASNPRFSGTFGTEETQYF. CDR3 sequence (DNA): TGTGCCAGCAATCCACGATTCTCTGGGACCTTTGGGACGGAGGAGACCCAGTACTTC.

This chain connects TRBV3-1 to TRBJ2-7; the match to TRBD2 covers 9 bases. CDR1 and CDR2 from the germline V gene are LGHDT and YNNKEL (reference sequence). The ends lost 5 bases at V and 0 bases at J; junction bases unmatched: 5. This CDR3 has 15 amino acids. The CDR3 region has the DNA TGTGCCAGCAGCAAATCTAGCGGGGCCTCCTACGAGCAGTACTTC. Translation gives CASSKSSGASYEQYF.

This clonotype was observed a handful of times. The rearrangement joins TRBV24-1 to TRBJ2-1, with D perhaps TRBD1 or TRBD2 (5 bases each). V lost 7 bases, J lost 6 bases, and 21 bases lay in between. Germline CDR1 reads KGHDR; CDR2 reads SFDVKD. This CDR3 region has 16 residues. CDR3 sequence: CATSRSGTTAFNEQFF. CDR3 sequence (DNA): TGTGCCACCAGCCGCTCCGGGACGACGGCATTCAATGAGCAGTTCTTC.

V gene TRBV29-1 combines with J gene TRBJ2-1; D is ambiguous. This CDR3 has 11 amino acids. CDR1 and CDR2 (germline): SQVTM, ANQGSEA. With 6 bases removed from V and 5 bases from J, the gap between germline ends came to 8 bases. The CDR3 is CSVSLDNEQFF. CDR3 nucleotide sequence: TGCAGCGTGTCTCTGGACAATGAGCAGTTCTTC.

This chain links TRBV6-2 or TRBV6-3 with TRBJ2-7; TRBD1 agrees at 7 bases. Germline trimming cut 6 bases from V and 2 bases from J; bases unmatched to any gene: 4. This CDR3 spans 13 amino acids. Germline CDR1 reads MNHEY; CDR2 reads SVGEGT. The CDR3 nucleotides are TGTGCCAGCAGCAAGACAGGGACCTACGAGCAGTACTTC. Encoded protein: CASSKTGTYEQYF.

This rearrangement joins TRBV7-6 to TRBJ1-4; TRBD1 is a possible D gene (5 bases). This CDR3 has 17 residues. The V end was cut by 4 bases, the J end by 6 bases, with 21 bases between. The germline V gene encodes CDR1 SGHVS and CDR2 FNYEAQ. This CDR3 reads CASSSFGGTTSHEKLFF. The CDR3 DNA sequence: TGTGCCAGCAGCTCCTTTGGGGGGACCACATCACATGAAAAACTGTTTTTT.

This clonotype was counted only a few times. The chain recombines TRBV7-2 with TRBJ2-7; 7 positions match TRBD2. The CDR3 extends over 14 amino acids. Germline CDR1 is SGHTA and CDR2 is FQGNSA. V lost 4 bases, J lost 5 bases, and 8 bases stayed unmatched. Here the CDR3 DNA reads TGTGCCAGCAGCTCTAGGGCAGGGAGGGACGAGCAGTACTTC. Its translation is CASSSRAGRDEQYF.

This clonotype was seen a few times. The chain combines TRBV5-1 with TRBJ2-3; 7 bases are a match to TRBD2. Looked up from germline, CDR1 is SGHRS and CDR2 is YFSETQ. This CDR3 has 17 amino acids. V lost 4 bases, J lost 9 bases, and 20 bases stayed unmatched. CDR3 protein: CASSPISRGSYGWTQYF. The CDR3 DNA reads TGCGCCAGCAGCCCCATCTCACGCGGGAGTTACGGGTGGACGCAGTATTTT.

J is TRBJ2-3 and V is TRBV20-1; 8 bases match TRBD2. V lost 6 bases to trimming and J lost 1 base; unmatched junction nucleotides: 9. The germline V gene has CDR1 DFQATT and CDR2 SNEGSKA (reference sequence). The CDR3 loop spans 15 amino acids. The CDR3 is CSATGGVGGTDTQYF. The CDR3 region has the DNA TGCAGTGCCACGGGGGGGGTAGGGGGCACAGATACGCAGTATTTT.

This chain links TRBV4-1 with TRBJ2-2; weak D call: TRBD2 (5 bases). The CDR3 is made up of 17 amino acids. The ends were cut back, 4 bases at V and 5 bases at J, with 20 bases in the middle. In germline, CDR1 is MGHRA, CDR2 YSYEKL. CDR3 sequence (DNA): TGCGCCAGCAGCCCCCAAGCAGCGGTCCTGGGGACCGGGGAGCTGTTTTTT. The encoded protein is CASSPQAAVLGTGELFF.

This clonotype was observed a handful of times. V usage is TRBV27 and J usage is TRBJ2-1; D is possibly TRBD1 (5 bases). This CDR3 contains 13 residues. Germline CDR1 reads MNHEY; CDR2 reads SMNVEV (reference sequence). V lost 7 bases to trimming and J lost 1 base, with 8 bases between them. The DNA for the CDR3 is TGTGCCAGCAAGGGGTTATCCTACAATGAGCAGTTCTTC. The encoded protein is CASKGLSYNEQFF.

The chain combines TRBV12-5 with TRBJ2-3; D uncertain. CDR3 length: 11 residues. The V end was cut by 1 base, the J end by 11 bases, with 7 bases between. The germline CDR1 and CDR2 sequences are LGHNT and FRNRAP. CDR3 sequence: CASGLAAKQYF. The CDR3 region has the DNA TGTGCTAGTGGTTTGGCTGCGAAGCAGTATTTT.